This paragraph reports one T cell receptor (beta chain). Its antigen is unidentified. This specimen comes from a study of T cell repertoires in cytomegalovirus infection. Turning to the study itself: It can be stated that public TCR beta signatures indicated CMV infection as well as a matching HLA type. Study results and limitations: Accumulated public TCR beta family frequency recognized individuals carrying CMV together with the relevant HLA.

One entry per CDR3 protein results from TCRdb running MiXCR on the reads. The table has about 250,000 distinct CDR3 sequences, roughly 12% seen once. There are 15 residues in the CDR3. Germline assignment: CDR1 SGHVS and CDR2 FNYEAQ. Trimming removed 2 bases from V and 10 bases from J, with 15 bases in between. The receptor was isolated from a human donor in good health (CMV status not recorded). Some clones in this sample may be carry-over from other donors' samples. The sample consisted of PBMCs. V usage is TRBV7-6 and J usage is TRBJ1-6; no definite D call. The CDR3 loop is CASSLSRGTGSPLHF. The CDR3 DNA reads as TGTGCCAGCAGCTTATCCCGGGGAACGGGCTCACCCCTCCACTTT.